One and the same sample provided the 9 T cell receptor beta chains below, sequenced in a study of shared clonotypes between healthy human individuals. Produced via immunoSEQ multiplex PCR; TCRdb's table is partial and in-frame only. The sample records about 650,000 clones, around 95% being singletons. CD8 cells regarded as naive lacked CD45RO, were positively chosen for CCR7, and omitted terminally differentiated effector memory CD45RA+ cells. Sample: naive CD8+ T cells sorted from blood. Source of these receptors: a woman in her twenties or thirties in good health.

The gene calls are TRBV19 and TRBJ2-2; D remains ambiguous. Germline loops: CDR1 LNHDA, CDR2 SQIVND (reference sequence). CDR3 length: 10 residues. V shed 4 bases and J shed 9 bases, with 3 bases lying between them. DNA for the CDR3: TGTGCCAGTAGTAACCGGGAGCTGTTTTTT. This translates into CASSNRELFF.

The chain combines TRBV10-3 with TRBJ2-1; TRBD2 agrees at 12 bases. The trim removed 7 bases at V and 7 bases at J, leaving 23 bases unmatched. CDR1 and CDR2 from the germline V gene are ENHRY and SYGVKD. CDR3 size: 20 residues. The CDR3 sequence is CAIKESGRTSGKGDGNEQFF. The CDR3 DNA is TGTGCCATCAAGGAGAGTGGCAGGACTAGCGGGAAAGGGGACGGGAATGAGCAGTTCTTC.

V gene TRBV5-1 combines with J gene TRBJ1-2; 10 positions agree with TRBD1. The trim removed 6 bases at V and 7 bases at J, leaving 12 bases unmatched. Germline CDR1 and CDR2: SGHRS and YFSETQ. This CDR3 is 15 amino acids long. CDR3 region: CASTPGTGEKVGYTF. CDR3 coding DNA: TGCGCCAGCACCCCCGGGACAGGGGAGAAGGTTGGCTACACCTTC.

This clone was seen only once. The chain has TRBV15 and TRBJ2-7, with TRBD2 matching 12 bases. V gave up 5 bases and J gave up 7 bases; unmatched junction bases: 18. Germline V lookup: CDR1 LNHNV, CDR2 YYDKDF (reference sequence). This CDR3 comprises 18 residues. The CDR3 region is CATSPSSGVALAGGEQYF. The CDR3 bases are TGTGCCACCAGCCCCTCCTCAGGGGTCGCCCTAGCGGGAGGGGAGCAGTACTTC.

This rearrangement joins TRBV29-1 to TRBJ1-2, with 8 bases matching TRBD1. J gave up 1 base and V 1 base, and 8 bases lay outside the gene matches. CDR1 SQVTM and CDR2 ANQGSEA come from the germline V gene. The CDR3 is 16 amino acids. CDR3 in amino acids: CSVEGTGLKGNYGYTF. Written as DNA, the CDR3 is TGCAGCGTTGAAGGGACAGGGCTTAAGGGTAACTATGGCTACACCTTC.

This rearrangement joins TRBV5-1 to TRBJ2-7; 12 bases line up with TRBD2. J gave up 0 bases and V 5 bases, and 12 bases lay outside the gene matches. The CDR3 extends over 18 amino acids. Germline values: CDR1 SGHRS, CDR2 YFSETQ. CDR3 residues: CASSQALAGGHRSYEQYF. CDR3 sequence (DNA): TGCGCCAGCAGTCAAGCACTAGCGGGAGGCCATCGCTCCTACGAGCAGTACTTC.

V and J are TRBV27 and TRBJ1-2, with D unclear. Deletions cut 2 bases from V and 7 bases from J, with 17 bases between. The germline gives CDR1 MNHEY, CDR2 SMNVEV (reference sequence). This CDR3 comprises 15 residues. The CDR3 reads CASSLGLGGPSGYTF. The CDR3 nucleotides are TGTGCCAGCAGTTTAGGGTTGGGAGGGCCCAGTGGCTACACCTTC.

The V and J genes are TRBV27 and TRBJ1-2; D is ambiguous. Trimming cost V 4 bases and J 1 base, with 10 bases left between them. This CDR3 has 14 amino acids. Germline V gene sequence: CDR1 MNHEY, CDR2 SMNVEV (reference sequence). The CDR3 sequence: CASSSGLINYGYTF. CDR3 sequence (DNA): TGTGCCAGCAGTTCCGGACTGATTAACTATGGCTACACCTTC.

This chain uses TRBV30 with TRBJ2-7, with TRBD2 matching 8 bases. The CDR3 has 13 amino acids. The V gene's germline CDR1 is GTSNPN and CDR2 SVGIG (reference sequence). The V segment lost 1 base and the J segment 6 bases; nucleotides outside the gene matches: 5. CDR3 sequence (DNA): TGTGCCTGGAGTGCCAGCGGGAGCGTCGAGCAGTACTTC. Protein product: CAWSASGSVEQYF.